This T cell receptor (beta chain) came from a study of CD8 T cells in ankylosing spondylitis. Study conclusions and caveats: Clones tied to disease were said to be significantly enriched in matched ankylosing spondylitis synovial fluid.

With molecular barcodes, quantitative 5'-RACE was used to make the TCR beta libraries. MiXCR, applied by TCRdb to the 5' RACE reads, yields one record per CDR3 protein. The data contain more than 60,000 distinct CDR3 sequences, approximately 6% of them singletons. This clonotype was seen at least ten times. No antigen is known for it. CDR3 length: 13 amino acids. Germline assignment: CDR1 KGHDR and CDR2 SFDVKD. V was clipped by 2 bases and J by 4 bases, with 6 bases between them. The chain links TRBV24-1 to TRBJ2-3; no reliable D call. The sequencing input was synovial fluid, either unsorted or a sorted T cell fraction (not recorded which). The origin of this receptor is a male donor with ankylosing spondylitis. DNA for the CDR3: TGTGCCACCAGTGATTCATGGTCAGATACGCAGTATTTT. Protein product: CATSDSWSDTQYF.